This T cell receptor (beta chain) is drawn from a study of control samples from healthy donors and cancer patients. This clone appeared a single time. Clones were sequenced by immunoSEQ multiplex PCR, and TCRdb holds only the in-frame ones, with some missing. The table shows 200,000 or so clones, with about 91% occurring only once. The sample consisted of blood. This receptor was obtained from a man in his thirties or forties in good health.

This CDR3 reads CASSFGYGYEQYF. DNA of the CDR3: TGTGCCAGCAGTTTCGGGTACGGCTACGAGCAGTACTTC. The V call is TRBV28, the J call TRBJ2-7; D call uncertain. Trimming took 3 bases from V and 3 from J, leaving 9 bases between them. The V gene's germline CDR1 is MDHEN and CDR2 SYDVKM. The CDR3 totals 13 residues.